A selection of T cell receptor beta chains follows, all from one sample in a study of cytomegalovirus exposure and HLA in healthy donors. Assay: immunoSEQ multiplex PCR; the TCRdb copy retains only in-frame clones and omits some. The sample shows roughly 200,000 clones, approximately 11% of them seen only once. Sequenced sample: PBMCs. The source of these receptors is a man between 45 and 60 years old in good health and CMV-seropositive. The CDR3 runs from the conserved cysteine through the conserved F or W.

V gene	CDR3 protein
TRBV5-1	CASSWSRDSLFF
TRBV29-1	CSVVGQGITEAFF
TRBV29-1	CSVEGASYEQYF
TRBV10-1	CASRIWLANYGYTF
TRBV30	CAWSGFYGQGKGGYTF
TRBV6-6	CASSYSRGRSNQPQHF
TRBV2	CASSWGTGGKGSNQPQHF
TRBV5-1	CASSPDRVNGYTF
TRBV5-1	CASSWDRGGGSPLHF
TRBV11-3	CASSSLNRDGYTF
TRBV9	CASSESTSGGLYEQYF
TRBV2	CASSGQLQRGDTQYF
TRBV7-2	CASSSGVTDTQYF
TRBV14	CASRGGDRDGYTF
TRBV19	CASTTYPGQGYYGYTF
TRBV5-8	CASSARGGINQPQHF
TRBV29-1	CSVVRTTGGNTEAFF
TRBV7-2	CASSLVSSGNQPQHF